These 4 T cell receptor beta chains came from one sample sequenced in a study of T cells in Graves' hyperthyroidism and ophthalmopathy (dated by TCRdb to between 2018 and 2020). Library preparation used multiplex PCR. The reads were generated on an Illumina HiSeq 2000. The TCR beta CDR3 regions were amplified from RNA transcripts. The first round of RT-PCR for the TCR CDR3 was performed with the HTBI primer set and the Qiagen OneStep RT-PCR kit. TCRdb redid the processing of the public reads, applying fastp at Q25 and MiXCR, and retained in-frame beta chains. One record per CDR3 amino acid sequence lists the most common genes and DNA. The sample table holds about 350,000 distinct CDR3 sequences, of which 18% were seen once. The leading ten clones occupy about a sixth of the sample. Input material: blood. The receptors shown here come from a woman aged 40 to 50 with Graves' ophthalmopathy.

There are a few counts of this clonotype. The chain has TRBV5-1 and TRBJ1-5, with a tentative D call TRBD1 (6 bases). Trimming stripped 4 bases from V and 0 bases from J, with 20 bases between. Germline assignment: CDR1 SGHRS and CDR2 YFSETQ. This CDR3 has 18 residues. In DNA form, the CDR3 reads TGCGCCAGCAGCGCACAGCGACTAGGACAGCATAGCAATCAGCCCCAGCATTTT. The encoded protein is CASSAQRLGQHSNQPQHF.

There are many counts of this clonotype. This chain links TRBV15 with TRBJ1-1; no reliable D call. V dropped 7 bases and J dropped 11 bases, with 20 bases sitting between them. This CDR3 contains 13 residues. The V gene's germline CDR1 is LNHNV and CDR2 YYDKDF (reference sequence). The CDR3 here is CATTSVPSDGAFF. CDR3 in DNA: TGTGCCACCACCTCCGTGCCTAGCGATGGGGCTTTCTTT.

This clonotype appeared many times. The CDR3 sequence is CASSPTGGGSQPQHF. The CDR3 DNA reads TGTGCCAGCAGCCCTACAGGGGGGGGGTCGCAGCCCCAGCATTTT. The chain has TRBV7-9 and TRBJ1-5, with 8 bases identical to TRBD1. With 5 bases clipped from V and 7 bases from J, the junction kept 10 bases outside the gene matches. This CDR3 is built from 15 residues. The germline V gene encodes CDR1 SEHNR and CDR2 FQNEAQ (reference sequence).

Many counts were recorded for this clonotype. The chain joins TRBV20-1 to TRBJ2-7; TRBD2 aligns across 10 bases. Germline lookup yields CDR1 DFQATT and CDR2 SNEGSKA (reference sequence). V lost 6 bases and J lost 2; bases outside the gene matches: 16. The CDR3 covers 17 residues. The CDR3 nucleotides are TGCAGTGCCTTCATAAGAATTAGGACTAGCGGAGCCTACGAGCAGTACTTC. Translation: CSAFIRIRTSGAYEQYF.